This T cell receptor beta chain was captured by sequencing in a study of CD8+ T cells in alopecia areata. Study-wide background: Patients in the study were on tofacitinib for 6 to 18 months, then off it for 6 months.

Study findings and constraints: Scalp lesions, especially in alopecia totalis/universalis, had higher clonality than normal scalp. Tofacitinib yielded significantly lower scalp clonality and fewer expanded CD8+ clones among the top 100.

Points on this clone: What it recognizes is unknown.

Extraction of RNA preceded its reverse transcription into cDNA, which served as the sequencing template. Libraries were prepared by immunoSEQ multiplex PCR; TCRdb keeps only in-frame clonotypes and omits some of them. Among approximately 140,000 clones listed, approximately 80% were seen once. Treatment reported: oral pan-JAK inhibitor, 5-10 mg twice daily. Germline values: CDR1 MNHEY, CDR2 SMNVEV (reference sequence). The CDR3 loop spans 13 amino acids. Trimming removed 7 bases at V and 2 bases at J, with 9 bases between. The sequence came from a human donor with alopecia areata. This specimen was CD8+ T cells sorted from blood, taken at week 4, from a patient treated with tofacitinib. This rearrangement joins TRBV27 to TRBJ2-1, with D perhaps matching TRBD1 (6 bases). CDR3: CASTAGAYNEQFF. CDR3 DNA: TGTGCCAGCACGGCAGGGGCCTACAATGAGCAGTTCTTC.